This T cell receptor beta chain comes out of a study of T cell changes during pregnancy in multiple sclerosis. Germline CDR1 is MNHEY and CDR2 is SMNVEV (reference sequence). CDR3 length: 11 residues. The V and J ends lost 5 bases and 7 bases respectively, with 8 bases between them. Assay used: immunoSEQ multiplex PCR; TCRdb lists only in-frame clones, some missing. The sample records around 50,000 clones, about 90% being singletons. The material sequenced was CD4+ T cells from peripheral blood mononuclear cells, taken in the third trimester of pregnancy. The chain uses TRBV27 and TRBJ1-2, with a tentative D call TRBD1 (5 bases). The source of this sequence is a female donor with multiple sclerosis, enrolled in a pregnancy study. The CDR3 protein is CASSQGGGYTF. Here the CDR3 DNA reads TGTGCCAGCAGTCAGGGCGGTGGCTACACCTTC.